This is a list of T cell receptor beta chains from one sample in a study of blood T cell repertoires in COVID-19. The table came from immunoSEQ multiplex PCR; TCRdb's copy has only in-frame clones and leaves some out. Of around 45,000 clones listed, 87% are singletons. Sequences were obtained from peripheral blood. Receptor source: a man between 60 and 70 years old with active COVID-19. Both conserved end residues are part of each CDR3. A D gene is named only where the DNA matches it firmly. Clone size is shown for a subset of rows, as once, few, many or a class of expanded clone.

clone_size	d_call	j_call	v_call	cdr3_aa	cdr3_nt
NA	NA	TRBJ1-5	TRBV15	CATSMTGPHQPQHF	TGTGCCACCAGCATGACAGGCCCCCATCAGCCCCAGCATTTT
NA	TRBD2	TRBJ2-3	TRBV27	CASSLRLAGTDTQYF	TGTGCCAGCAGTTTACGACTAGCTGGGACAGATACGCAGTATTTT
once	TRBD1	TRBJ1-4	TRBV9	CASSTRTGEGEKLFF	TGTGCCAGCAGCACCCGGACAGGGGAGGGTGAAAAACTGTTTTTT
NA	NA	TRBJ2-3	TRBV5-4	CASSLSPSNPDTQYF	TGTGCCAGCAGCTTGTCCCCCTCTAATCCAGATACGCAGTATTTT
NA	NA	TRBJ2-5	TRBV11-3	CASSLVGGETQYF	TGTGCCAGCAGCTTAGTCGGGGGAGAGACCCAGTACTTC
NA	TRBD1	TRBJ1-5	TRBV5-1	CASSLTGQGSQPQHF	TGCGCCAGCAGCTTGACGGGACAGGGGAGTCAGCCCCAGCATTTT
NA	TRBD1	TRBJ2-2	TRBV28	CASSSGAGGNTGELFF	TGTGCCAGCAGTTCTGGGGCAGGGGGGAACACCGGGGAGCTGTTTTTT
NA	NA	TRBJ1-6	TRBV20-1	CSATEEGPSPLHF	TGCAGTGCTACTGAAGAGGGCCCCTCACCCCTCCACTTT
NA	NA	TRBJ1-4	TRBV9	CASSVGWGTNEKLFF	TGTGCCAGCAGCGTAGGGTGGGGCACTAATGAAAAACTGTTTTTT
NA	NA	TRBJ2-6	TRBV5-1	CASRETTGANVLTF	TGCGCCAGCAGAGAAACAACTGGGGCCAACGTCCTGACTTTC
NA	NA	TRBJ1-5	TRBV29-1	CSVAGGLNQPQHF	TGCAGCGTAGCCGGAGGGCTCAATCAGCCCCAGCATTTT
once	TRBD2	TRBJ2-3	TRBV28	CASSTPGGGGTDTQYF	TGTGCCAGCAGTACCCCCGGGGGGGGAGGGACAGATACGCAGTATTTT
NA	NA	TRBJ1-2	TRBV10-3	CAISESRYSQADGYTF	TGTGCCATCAGTGAGTCTCGGTACAGCCAAGCCGATGGCTACACCTTC
NA	TRBD1	TRBJ1-5	TRBV19	CASSERTGGNQPQHF	TGTGCCAGTAGTGAGCGGACAGGGGGCAATCAGCCCCAGCATTTT
NA	NA	TRBJ1-5	TRBV7-2	CASSLEYNQPQHF	TGTGCCAGCAGCTTAGAATACAATCAGCCCCAGCATTTT
NA	NA	TRBJ1-1	TRBV19	CASMREKTEAFF	TGTGCCAGTATGAGGGAGAAAACTGAAGCTTTCTTT
NA	NA	TRBJ1-5	TRBV2	CASNYDRNQPQHF	TGTGCCAGCAATTACGACAGGAATCAGCCCCAGCATTTT
NA	TRBD2	TRBJ2-2	TRBV6-2/TRBV6-3	CASSYSGTSGRAHTGELFF	TGTGCCAGCAGTTACTCTGGGACTAGCGGGAGGGCCCACACCGGGGAGCTGTTTTTT
NA	NA	TRBJ2-7	TRBV21-1	CASSPRQNGQGSYEQYF	TGTGCCAGCAGCCCCCGACAAAATGGACAGGGCTCCTACGAGCAGTACTTC
NA	NA	TRBJ1-6	TRBV20-1	CSASLSSYNSPLHF	TGCAGTGCTAGTCTGAGCTCCTATAATTCACCCCTCCACTTT
NA	TRBD1	TRBJ1-2	TRBV7-2	CASSPMGQGINYGYTF	TGTGCCAGCAGCCCCATGGGACAGGGGATTAACTATGGCTACACCTTC
once	NA	TRBJ2-5	TRBV6-1	CASSEHSLSQETQYF	TGTGCCAGCAGTGAACACAGCCTTAGTCAAGAGACCCAGTACTTC
NA	TRBD1	TRBJ2-7	TRBV28	CASQSLDRGIYEQYF	TGTGCCAGCCAGTCTCTGGACAGGGGAATATACGAGCAGTACTTC
NA	NA	TRBJ2-4	TRBV5-6	CASSLFLSGWENIQYF	TGTGCCAGCAGCTTGTTTTTGAGCGGATGGGAAAACATTCAGTACTTC
NA	NA	TRBJ2-1	TRBV2	CASSDPGSMQFF	TGTGCCAGCAGTGATCCCGGGAGCATGCAGTTCTTC
NA	TRBD1	TRBJ2-7	TRBV6-5	CASSTWDRKYEQYF	TGTGCCAGCAGTACGTGGGACAGGAAATACGAGCAGTACTTC
NA	NA	TRBJ2-5	TRBV5-4	CASSSDRQETQYF	TGTGCCAGCAGCTCAGACAGGCAAGAGACCCAGTACTTC
NA	TRBD1	TRBJ2-2	TRBV6-1	CASSEQGAGGELFF	TGTGCCAGCAGTGAACAGGGGGCGGGCGGGGAGCTGTTTTTT
NA	TRBD2	TRBJ2-7	TRBV7-2	CASIGSAGLAAYEQYF	TGTGCCAGCATCGGCTCTGCGGGACTAGCGGCCTACGAGCAGTACTTC
NA	NA	TRBJ1-5	TRBV19	CASSRTVYSNQPQHF	TGTGCCAGTAGTAGGACAGTTTATAGCAATCAGCCCCAGCATTTT
NA	TRBD1	TRBJ2-2	TRBV15	CATSRGQGTNTGELFF	TGTGCCACCAGCAGAGGACAGGGGACGAACACCGGGGAGCTGTTTTTT
few	NA	TRBJ1-4	TRBV15	CATSRPTRGIEKLFF	TGTGCCACCAGCAGACCGACCCGGGGGATTGAAAAACTGTTTTTT
NA	TRBD1	TRBJ2-5	TRBV6-6	CASSPSRQGEEETQYF	TGTGCCAGCAGCCCCTCCCGACAGGGGGAAGAAGAGACCCAGTACTTC